This entry lists 13 T cell receptor beta chains sequenced from one sample in a study of blood T cell repertoires in COVID-19. TCRdb's table, derived via immunoSEQ multiplex PCR, lists solely in-frame clones and lacks some. The sample holds over 200,000 clones; about 80% are singletons and the top ten take about 3.5%. Specimen: peripheral blood. The receptor set was obtained from a woman aged 80 or older with acute or convalescent COVID-19.

The rearrangement uses TRBV27 and TRBJ1-2, with TRBD1 identical over 8 bases. Per germline, CDR1 MNHEY and CDR2 SMNVEV (reference sequence). The CDR3 consists of 13 residues. With V trimmed by 2 bases and J by 8 bases, 4 bases remained unmatched. The CDR3 DNA sequence: TGTGCCAGCAGTTTACAGGGGGCGCGCGGCTACACCTTC. This gives the protein CASSLQGARGYTF.

The chain joins TRBV14 to TRBJ1-2; D is undetermined. Germline V gene data show CDR1 as SGHDN and CDR2 as FVKESK. This CDR3 is built from 14 residues. Trimming removed 2 bases from V and 2 bases from J, with 9 bases in between. The DNA of the CDR3 is TGTGCCAGCAGCCAACGGACGGGGAACTATGGCTACACCTTC. Its translation is CASSQRTGNYGYTF.

This sequence joins TRBV3-1 (or the pseudogene TRBV3-2) and TRBJ2-2, with 7 bases matching TRBD1. J lost 1 base, V lost 5 bases, and 1 base had no gene match. Germline CDR1 is LGHDT and CDR2 is YNNKEL (reference sequence). This CDR3 is built from 14 residues. The CDR3 bases are TGTGCCAGCAGCTGGACAGGGAACACCGGGGAGCTGTTTTTT. It is translated as CASSWTGNTGELFF.

The genes are TRBV7-2 and TRBJ1-5; 7 bases agree with TRBD1. With V trimmed by 6 bases and J by 2 bases, 7 bases remained unmatched. Germline CDR1 reads SGHTA; CDR2 reads FQGNSA. The CDR3 is made up of 15 amino acids. The DNA for the CDR3 is TGTGCCAGCAGACAACAGGGGAATCGCAATCAGCCCCAGCATTTT. It translates to CASRQQGNRNQPQHF.

This clone has only a few counts. The chain employs TRBV3-1 (or the pseudogene TRBV3-2) and TRBJ2-1, with TRBD2 identical over 14 bases. Looked up from germline, CDR1 is LGHDT and CDR2 is YNNKEL (reference sequence). The CDR3 has 17 residues. With V trimmed by 4 bases and J by 5 bases, 7 bases remained unmatched. The CDR3 region has the DNA TGTGCCAGCAGCCTCGGACTAGCGGGAGGTACCCACAATGAGCAGTTCTTC. This gives the protein CASSLGLAGGTHNEQFF.

The genes are TRBV5-1 and TRBJ1-1; D remains unclear. CDR1 and CDR2 (germline): SGHRS, YFSETQ. V lost 0 bases, J lost 1 base, and 13 bases lay in between. The CDR3 contains 16 residues. The CDR3 sequence: CASSLDGSLENTEAFF. The CDR3 bases are TGCGCCAGCAGCTTGGATGGGAGCCTCGAGAACACTGAAGCTTTCTTT.

This clone was observed a few times. This chain connects TRBV15 to TRBJ1-4; 12 bases are shared with TRBD1. V dropped 5 bases and J dropped 5; count of bases not matched to a gene: 12. Germline V gives CDR1 LNHNV, CDR2 YYDKDF (reference sequence). The CDR3 spans 18 residues. CDR3 DNA: TGTGCCACCAGCCGGGGGACAGGGGGCTGGAACGAGAATGAAAAACTGTTTTTT. This translates into CATSRGTGGWNENEKLFF. The whole variable domain, filled in from reference TRBV15 and TRBJ1-4, reads DAMVIQNPRYQVTQFGKPVTLSCSQTLNHNVMYWYQQKSSQAPKLLFHYYDKDFNNEADTPDNFQSRRPNTSFCFLDIRSPGLGDTAMYLCATSRGTGGWNENEKLFFGSGTQLSVL.

This clone was seen only once. The gene calls are TRBV6-2 or TRBV6-3 and TRBJ2-1; 10 nucleotides align to TRBD1. Trimming at V came to 5 bases and at J to 8 bases, leaving 15 bases not matched to a gene. The CDR3 contains 17 residues. CDR1 and CDR2 (germline): MNHEY, SVGEGT. This CDR3 reads CASSPYPQGQGGHEQFF. Here the CDR3 DNA reads TGTGCCAGCAGTCCCTACCCACAAGGACAGGGGGGGCATGAGCAGTTCTTC.

J is TRBJ2-1 and V is TRBV7-9; 10 nucleotides agree with TRBD1. V gave up 5 bases and J gave up 9 bases; unmatched junction bases: 4. The CDR3 runs 13 residues. Germline assignment: CDR1 SEHNR and CDR2 FQNEAQ (reference sequence). The CDR3 sequence is CASSGGTGVEQFF. The CDR3 coding sequence is TGTGCCAGCAGCGGAGGGACAGGGGTTGAGCAGTTCTTC.

This rearrangement joins TRBV7-3 to TRBJ2-3, with 10 bases identical to TRBD1. CDR3 length: 18 residues. The V segment lost 1 base and the J segment 5 bases; nucleotides outside the gene matches: 12. Germline V gives CDR1 SGHTA, CDR2 FQGTGA. This CDR3 reads CASSLNGGGGQGLDTQYF. Written as DNA, the CDR3 is TGTGCCAGCAGCTTAAATGGCGGCGGGGGACAGGGGTTAGATACGCAGTATTTT. Full variable domain (remainder filled in from reference TRBV7-3 and TRBJ2-3): GAGVSQTPSNKVTEKGKYVELRCDPISGHTALYWYRQSLGQGPEFLIYFQGTGAADDSGLPNDRFFAVRPEGSVSTLKIQRTERGDSAVYLCASSLNGGGGQGLDTQYFGPGTRLTVL.

The chain employs TRBV7-2 and TRBJ2-2; D uncertain. The CDR3 totals 13 residues. CDR1 is SGHTA, CDR2 FQGNSA, per germline. Trimming pared 7 bases from V and 6 bases from J, leaving 12 bases between. Here the CDR3 reads CASKSEPAGELFF. In DNA form, the CDR3 reads TGTGCCAGCAAATCCGAACCGGCCGGGGAGCTGTTTTTT.

This clone was seen more than once but under ten times. The chain carries TRBV6-5 and TRBJ2-5; perhaps TRBD1 as D (5 bases). Per germline, CDR1 MNHEY and CDR2 SVGAGI. V gave up 4 bases and J gave up 4 bases, with 16 bases separating them. This CDR3 has 15 residues. CDR3 amino acids: CASSSPPQGRETQYF. The CDR3 DNA follows: TGTGCCAGCAGTTCCCCCCCCCAGGGTCGAGAGACCCAGTACTTC.

The rearrangement links TRBV27 to TRBJ2-7; TRBD1 is a possible D gene (6 bases). CDR1 and CDR2 from the germline V gene are MNHEY and SMNVEV (reference sequence). V dropped 5 bases and J dropped 4 bases, with 12 bases sitting between them. The CDR3 sequence is 13 residues long. CDR3 loop: CASSRTEKYEQYF. The DNA of the CDR3 is TGTGCCAGCAGTAGGACAGAAAAGTACGAGCAGTACTTC.